These 32 T cell receptor beta chains were all obtained from the same sample, sequenced in a study of blood T cell repertoires in COVID-19. Here immunoSEQ multiplex PCR was the method, and the copy in TCRdb shows in-frame clones only, minus some. This table holds hundreds of thousands of clones, 85% found once. Material for sequencing was PBMCs or T cells enriched from blood (not recorded which). The source of these receptors is a woman aged 45-65 years who had recovered from COVID-19.

CDR3 DNA: TGTGCCACCAGTGATGGCTCAGGCAGAGAACAGCCCCAGCATTTT. The encoded protein is CATSDGSGREQPQHF. The chain employs TRBV24-1 and TRBJ1-5; D unresolved. The germline CDR1 and CDR2 sequences are KGHDR and SFDVKD. Trimming left V 3 bases short and J 7 bases short, with 15 bases between. This CDR3 region has 15 residues.

The J gene is TRBJ2-4, the V gene TRBV11-2, with D perhaps TRBD1 (6 bases). The CDR3 is 17 residues long. Per the germline V gene, CDR1 is SGHAT and CDR2 is FQNNGV. The V gene lost 5 bases and the J gene lost 4 bases, with 21 bases spanning the gap. The CDR3 nucleotides read TGTGCCAGCAGCCATCGATTCGACGGGACACCTAAAAACATTCAGTACTTC. Its protein product is CASSHRFDGTPKNIQYF.

This chain links TRBV7-2 with TRBJ1-2; 12 nucleotides align to TRBD1. Losses at the gene ends were 1 base for V and 2 bases for J; bases not matched to a gene: 5. The CDR3 is made up of 17 amino acids. Germline assignment: CDR1 SGHTA and CDR2 FQGNSA. CDR3 nucleotides: TGTGCCAGCAGCTTAGGGGGACAGGGGGCGCAAAACTATGGCTACACCTTC. Encoded protein: CASSLGGQGAQNYGYTF.

This rearrangement joins TRBV5-6 to TRBJ1-2; no firm D call. The CDR3 has 12 residues. The germline V gene has CDR1 SGHDT and CDR2 YYEEEE. The V end lost 0 bases, the J end lost 8 bases, and 8 bases lay between the germline ends. This chain's CDR3 is CASSLVRSGYTF. The CDR3 nucleotides read TGTGCCAGCAGCTTGGTTCGGTCAGGCTACACCTTC.

This chain joins TRBV27 and TRBJ2-7; TRBD1 matches 11 bases. Trimming removed 6 bases from V and 9 bases from J; junction bases left unmatched: 4. The V gene's germline CDR1 is MNHEY and CDR2 SMNVEV (reference sequence). CDR3 length equals 12 residues. The CDR3 DNA is TGTGCCAGCAGGGGACAGGGGGAATGGCAGTACTTC. This sequence encodes CASRGQGEWQYF.

This chain connects TRBV12-3 or TRBV12-4 to TRBJ1-2; the D gene is possibly TRBD1 (5 bases). This CDR3 spans 12 amino acids. The ends were cut back, 5 bases at V and 5 bases at J, with 9 bases in the middle. The CDR3 reads CASSNRQYGYTF. For the CDR3, the DNA is TGTGCCAGCAGTAATCGACAGTATGGCTACACCTTC.

The sample holds one count of this clone. V and J are TRBV11-2 and TRBJ2-7; the D gene is possibly TRBD2 (5 bases). Trimming took off 1 base at V and 4 bases at J, with 14 bases between the two ends. The CDR3 loop spans 15 amino acids. Per germline, CDR1 SGHAT and CDR2 FQNNGV. CDR3 in amino acids: CASSLVASLTYEQYF. DNA for the CDR3: TGTGCCAGCAGCTTAGTTGCTAGCCTCACTTACGAGCAGTACTTC.

This chain joins TRBV18 and TRBJ1-2; tentative D call: TRBD1 (5 bases). V lost 2 bases and J lost 4, with 11 bases in between. The germline gives CDR1 KGHSH, CDR2 LQKENI. The CDR3 covers 14 residues. The DNA of the CDR3 is TGTGCCAGCTCACCATTGGAGGGGATCTATGGCTACACCTTC. This encodes CASSPLEGIYGYTF.

V usage is TRBV5-1 and J usage is TRBJ2-1, with TRBD1 matching over 7 bases. The germline V gene has CDR1 SGHRS and CDR2 YFSETQ. This CDR3 is built from 16 residues. J lost 4 bases, V lost 0 bases, and 7 bases had no gene match. The CDR3 nucleotides are TGCGCCAGCAGCTTGGACAGGGGAACAAGATACAATGAGCAGTTCTTC. This encodes CASSLDRGTRYNEQFF.

The chain links TRBV5-1 to TRBJ1-1; D is unresolved. Germline CDR1 and CDR2: SGHRS and YFSETQ. Trimming removed 4 bases from V and 4 bases from J, with 17 bases in between. The CDR3 covers 15 residues. The CDR3 nucleotides read TGCGCCAGCAGCGTAGAGAAGGGAAGCGGCACTGAAGCTTTCTTT. The encoded protein is CASSVEKGSGTEAFF.

This chain connects TRBV5-4 to TRBJ1-2; D is perhaps TRBD1 (5 bases). V lost 6 bases and J 5 bases, leaving 23 bases between the germline ends. CDR1 is SGHNT and CDR2 is YYREEE in the germline V gene (reference sequence). The CDR3 contains 16 residues. Here the CDR3 DNA reads TGTGCCAGCATTAAGGACCCCGGGGGAGGCCCGTATGGCTACACCTTC. This translates into CASIKDPGGGPYGYTF.

This clone was counted between two and nine times. V usage is TRBV4-1 and J usage is TRBJ1-2, with a weak D call TRBD1 (6 bases). Germline V gene data show CDR1 as MGHRA and CDR2 as YSYEKL. The CDR3 runs to 15 residues. The V gene lost 2 bases and the J gene lost 8 bases, with 18 bases spanning the gap. CDR3 in DNA: TGCGCCAGCAGCCAACTCACAGGGCCTCGGGGCGGCTACACCTTC. This translates into CASSQLTGPRGGYTF.

The chain carries TRBV28 and TRBJ2-7; maybe TRBD1 (6 bases). The CDR3 runs to 16 residues. Between the trimmed V and J ends, which lost 6 bases and 7 bases, there was a span of 25 bases. CDR1 is MDHEN and CDR2 is SYDVKM in the germline V gene. The CDR3 reads CASSNHATGQVFEQYF. CDR3 nucleotides: TGTGCCAGCAGCAACCACGCAACGGGACAAGTTTTTGAGCAGTACTTC.

This clone was picked up one time. The chain links TRBV18 to TRBJ2-5, with D possibly being TRBD1 (5 bases). Trimming removed 3 bases from V and 1 base from J, with 9 bases in between. The CDR3 has 14 amino acids. Germline loops: CDR1 KGHSH, CDR2 LQKENI. CDR3 sequence reads: CASSPAGSQETQYF. DNA for the CDR3: TGTGCCAGCTCACCGGCAGGGTCCCAAGAGACCCAGTACTTC.

The rearrangement joins TRBV19 to TRBJ2-2; D call uncertain. Trimming stripped 7 bases from V and 8 bases from J, with 14 bases between. The CDR3 sequence is 13 residues long. Per the germline V gene, CDR1 is LNHDA and CDR2 is SQIVND (reference sequence). This CDR3 reads CASTTMLEGELFF. CDR3 coding DNA: TGTGCCAGTACCACTATGCTAGAAGGGGAGCTGTTTTTT.

CDR3 in amino acids: CAISGLANTGELFF. The CDR3 nucleotides are TGTGCCATCAGTGGACTAGCAAACACCGGGGAGCTGTTTTTT. This chain connects TRBV10-3 to TRBJ2-2, with 7 positions matching TRBD2. This CDR3 is built from 14 residues. V was pared by 4 bases and J by 2 bases, with 1 base of the junction left unmatched. Germline loops: CDR1 ENHRY, CDR2 SYGVKD.

The chain couples TRBV10-3 to TRBJ1-1, with TRBD1 identical over 12 bases. CDR3 length equals 14 residues. With V trimmed by 6 bases and J by 3 bases, 2 bases remained unmatched. Germline-derived CDR1 and CDR2 are ENHRY and SYGVKD. CDR3 nucleotides: TGTGCCATCAGGGGACAGGGGGCATACACTGAAGCTTTCTTT. Translated, it gives CAIRGQGAYTEAFF.

V gene TRBV11-2 combines with J gene TRBJ2-2; tentatively, D is TRBD1 (5 bases). Germline V gene lookup returns CDR1 SGHAT and CDR2 FQNNGV. V was pared by 5 bases and J by 5 bases, with 9 bases between. The length of the CDR3 is 13 residues. CDR3 DNA: TGTGCCAGCAGCCTGACAGTTACCGGGGAGCTGTTTTTT. Translated, it gives CASSLTVTGELFF.

This chain joins TRBV19 and TRBJ1-1, with a tentative D call TRBD1 (5 bases). V was cut by 0 bases and J by 10 bases, with 12 bases left in between. The CDR3 sequence is 13 residues long. Germline CDR1 is LNHDA and CDR2 is SQIVND (reference sequence). CDR3: CASSIDREWGAFF. The DNA for the CDR3 is TGTGCCAGTAGTATAGACAGGGAATGGGGAGCTTTCTTT.

The rearrangement uses TRBV5-4 and TRBJ1-1, with TRBD1 matching over 11 bases. Germline CDR1 reads SGHNT; CDR2 reads YYREEE (reference sequence). The trim removed 2 bases at V and 1 base at J, leaving 10 bases unmatched. The CDR3 contains 18 residues. The CDR3 region is CASSFPSGDRGRNTEAFF. The CDR3 coding sequence is TGTGCCAGCAGCTTCCCTTCCGGGGACAGGGGGAGGAACACTGAAGCTTTCTTT.

The genes are TRBV2 and TRBJ2-7; TRBD1 matches at 8 bases. With 6 bases clipped from V and 2 bases from J, the junction kept 9 bases outside the gene matches. The length of the CDR3 is 15 residues. In germline, CDR1 is SNHLY, CDR2 FYNNEI. CDR3 in amino acids: CASRGPGTGPYEQYF. The CDR3 DNA reads as TGTGCCAGCAGGGGCCCAGGGACAGGCCCCTACGAGCAGTACTTC.

The V gene is TRBV7-3, the J gene TRBJ2-7, with 12 nucleotides matching TRBD2. The CDR3 totals 15 residues. The V gene's germline CDR1 is SGHTA and CDR2 FQGTGA. The V segment lost 6 bases and the J segment 4 bases; nucleotides outside the gene matches: 7. The CDR3 DNA sequence: TGTGCCAGCAGTCCCCGACTAGCGGGGGTGTACGAGCAGTACTTC. Translating gives CASSPRLAGVYEQYF.

This chain connects TRBV28 to TRBJ1-4, with 12 nucleotides matching TRBD1. The CDR3 contains 19 residues. The V gene end was trimmed by 3 bases and the J gene end by 2 bases; junction bases not matched to a gene: 10. Per germline, CDR1 MDHEN and CDR2 SYDVKM. The CDR3 nucleotides read TGTGCCAGCAGTTTGCCGCTCGGGACAGGGGGCCAGACTAATGAAAAACTGTTTTTT. Amino acid sequence: CASSLPLGTGGQTNEKLFF. The full variable domain, with the rest looked up from reference TRBV28 and TRBJ1-4, is DVKVTQSSRYLVKRTGEKVFLECVQDMDHENMFWYRQDPGLGLRLIYFSYDVKMKEKGDIPEGYSVSREKKERFSLILESASTNQTSMYLCASSLPLGTGGQTNEKLFFGSGTQLSVL.

About this clone: Other nucleotide sequences in the sample specify the same CDR3. CDR3 sequence (DNA): TGTGCCAGCAGTCCGGGACAGGGGTATGGCTACACCTTC. This codes for CASSPGQGYGYTF. The genes are TRBV12-3 or TRBV12-4 and TRBJ1-2; 10 nucleotides align to TRBD1. V lost 5 bases, J lost 5 bases, and 2 bases stayed unmatched. This CDR3 is built from 13 residues.

This clone came up once. This rearrangement joins TRBV18 to TRBJ1-2, with 8 bases matching TRBD1. CDR3 size: 14 residues. Unmatched junction bases numbered 5, after V lost 2 bases and J lost 6 bases. Germline-derived CDR1 and CDR2 are KGHSH and LQKENI. CDR3 loop: CASSPNGQGNGYTF. CDR3 bases: TGTGCCAGCTCACCAAATGGACAGGGTAATGGCTACACCTTC.

The rearrangement uses TRBV6-2 or TRBV6-3 and TRBJ2-5, with TRBD1 matching over 8 bases. Germline CDR1 and CDR2: MNHEY and SVGEGT. The V segment lost 4 bases and the J segment 6 bases; nucleotides outside the gene matches: 4. The CDR3 is 13 residues long. The CDR3 DNA is TGTGCCAGCAGTTTGACAGGGGAAAAGACCCAGTACTTC. Translation: CASSLTGEKTQYF.

This rearrangement joins TRBV5-4 to TRBJ2-7; a possible D gene is TRBD1 (7 bases). CDR3 length: 17 amino acids. V gave up 0 bases and J gave up 4 bases, with 20 bases separating them. Germline CDR1 reads SGHNT; CDR2 reads YYREEE (reference sequence). CDR3: CASSLGLLDREEYEQYF. The CDR3, as DNA: TGTGCCAGCAGCTTGGGGCTACTTGACAGGGAGGAGTACGAGCAGTACTTC.

This chain uses TRBV7-2 with TRBJ2-2; 8 positions match TRBD2. V lost 7 bases, J lost 6 bases, and 10 bases stayed unmatched. Germline V gives CDR1 SGHTA, CDR2 FQGNSA. CDR3 length equals 15 residues. For the CDR3, the DNA is TGTGCCAGCAAACCCGGGGGCGGGAGGTCCGGGGAGCTGTTTTTT. Translated: CASKPGGGRSGELFF.

The V call is TRBV5-5, the J call TRBJ2-1; 9 bases line up with TRBD2. This CDR3 comprises 16 residues. V was clipped by 4 bases and J by 5 bases; unmatched bases: 10. Per germline, CDR1 SGHKS and CDR2 YYEKEE (reference sequence). The CDR3 region has the DNA TGTGCCAGCAGCCCGTCCGAAGCGGGGGGAAACAATGAGCAGTTCTTC. As protein: CASSPSEAGGNNEQFF.

The chain carries TRBV11-2 and TRBJ1-2; unclear D gene. The germline V gene encodes CDR1 SGHAT and CDR2 FQNNGV. V lost 5 bases and J 4 bases, leaving 11 bases between the germline ends. The CDR3 is 13 residues long. This CDR3 reads CASSRDTGYGYTF. The CDR3, as DNA: TGTGCCAGCAGCCGCGACACCGGCTATGGCTACACCTTC.

This chain uses TRBV20-1 with TRBJ2-7, with no clear D. This CDR3 spans 11 amino acids. Germline V gene lookup returns CDR1 DFQATT and CDR2 SNEGSKA (reference sequence). CDR3: CSLSSPYEQYF. The CDR3 DNA reads TGCAGCCTTAGTAGCCCCTACGAGCAGTACTTC.

This clone turned up a few times. The CDR3: CASTSGQAGLDEQFF. The CDR3 DNA is TGTGCCAGTACGTCTGGACAGGCAGGTTTGGATGAGCAGTTCTTC. This chain links TRBV19 with TRBJ2-1; 7 bases are shared with TRBD1. The germline V gene encodes CDR1 LNHDA and CDR2 SQIVND (reference sequence). This CDR3 has 15 residues. J lost 8 bases, V lost 7 bases, and 14 bases had no gene match.